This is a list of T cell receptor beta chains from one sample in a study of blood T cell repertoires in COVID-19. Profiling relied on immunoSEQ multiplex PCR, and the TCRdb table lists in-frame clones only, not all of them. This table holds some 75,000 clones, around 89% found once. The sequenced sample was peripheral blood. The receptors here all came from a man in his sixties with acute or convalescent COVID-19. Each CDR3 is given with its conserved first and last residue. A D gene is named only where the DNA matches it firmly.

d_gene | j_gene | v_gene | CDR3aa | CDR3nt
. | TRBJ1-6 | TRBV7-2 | CASSLTSDRGNSPLHF | TGTGCCAGCAGCTTAACTAGCGATAGGGGTAATTCACCCCTCCACTTT
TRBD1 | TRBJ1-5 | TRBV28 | CASSFGTGRLNQPQHF | TGTGCCAGCAGTTTCGGGACAGGGCGCCTCAATCAGCCCCAGCATTTT
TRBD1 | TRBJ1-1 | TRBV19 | CASSLDRGITEAFF | TGTGCCAGTAGTCTCGACAGGGGGATCACTGAAGCTTTCTTT
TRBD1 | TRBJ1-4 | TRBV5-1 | CASSLRGDRELFF | TGCGCCAGCAGCTTGCGAGGGGACAGGGAACTGTTTTTT
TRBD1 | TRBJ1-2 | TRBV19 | CASSTRTGGNYGYTF | TGTGCCAGTAGTACCCGGACAGGGGGCAACTATGGCTACACCTTC
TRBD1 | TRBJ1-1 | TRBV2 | CASSDGTGSPRNTEAFF | TGTGCCAGCAGTGACGGGACAGGGAGCCCTAGGAACACTGAAGCTTTCTTT
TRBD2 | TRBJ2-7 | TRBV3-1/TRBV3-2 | CASSQMPSGSSYEQYF | TGTGCCAGCAGCCAGATGCCTAGCGGGAGCTCCTACGAGCAGTACTTC
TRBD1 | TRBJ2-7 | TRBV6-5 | CASSYQQGASYEQYF | TGTGCCAGCAGTTACCAACAGGGGGCATCGTACGAGCAGTACTTC
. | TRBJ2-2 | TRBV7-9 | CASSYRTAVTGELFF | TGTGCCAGCAGCTACAGGACAGCAGTCACCGGGGAGCTGTTTTTT
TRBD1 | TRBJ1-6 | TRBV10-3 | CAISVGDSNSPLHF | TGTGCCATCAGTGTGGGGGACAGTAATTCACCCCTCCACTTT
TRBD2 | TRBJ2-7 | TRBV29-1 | CSVVASGRNEQYF | TGCAGCGTTGTGGCTAGCGGGAGGAACGAGCAGTACTTC
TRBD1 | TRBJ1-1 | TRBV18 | CASSKTGGESTEAFF | TGTGCCAGCTCAAAGACAGGGGGCGAGAGCACTGAAGCTTTCTTT